The clone carrying this TCR beta chain was seen a handful of times. As yet, its antigen is unknown. These data belong to a study of T-cell memory formation after mild COVID-19. The study's findings and limits: Contracting CD4+ clones sat mainly in CM and EM; CD8+ in EMRA. SARS-CoV-2 specificity was not confirmed for second-wave clones peaking on day 37. There was a balanced CD4/CD8 profile in clones contracting day 15 to 85, and later expanders leaned CD4+.

5'RACE with constant-segment primers built TCRalpha and TCRbeta cDNA libraries with UMIs. TCRdb reprocessed the 5' RACE reads with MiXCR, giving one entry per CDR3 protein. The data show about 440,000 distinct CDR3 sequences, over 15% seen once. Between the trimmed V and J ends, which lost 3 bases and 2 bases, there was a span of 6 bases. Germline V gives CDR1 KGHDR, CDR2 SFDVKD. The CDR3 length is 13 residues. V and J are TRBV24-1 and TRBJ2-5, with D hard to call. The sequence was collected from an adult woman who had mild COVID-19 (a few samples of this study predate the infection). Cell type and time point are not known. Material: PBMCs or a T cell subset sorted from them (not recorded which). The CDR3 spells CATSDEKQETQYF. The CDR3 region has the DNA TGTGCCACCAGTGATGAAAAGCAAGAGACCCAGTACTTC.